A selection of T cell receptor beta chains follows, all from one sample in a study of blood T cell repertoires in COVID-19. This table comes from immunoSEQ multiplex PCR, and its TCRdb copy is limited to in-frame clones, with some not included. The sample yields over 35,000 clones, 65% to 90% seen once. Sequenced sample: peripheral blood. These TCRs come from a human donor in a cohort sampled during active COVID-19. Each CDR3 is given with its conserved first and last residue. D genes are given only for firm matches. Not every row has a clone size; where given, it reads once, few, many or a size class.

cdr3_nt: TGTGCCAGCAGTTCCGGACAGACGAGCTCTGGAAACACCATATATTTT
cdr3_aa: CASSSGQTSSGNTIYF
j_call: TRBJ1-3
d_call: .
v_call: TRBV28
clone_size: once

cdr3_nt: TGTGCCAGCAGCCAAGCTGGGACAAGTACTTATGGCTACACCTTC
cdr3_aa: CASSQAGTSTYGYTF
j_call: TRBJ1-2
d_call: .
v_call: TRBV4-2
clone_size: .

cdr3_nt: TGCGCCAGCAGCCCGGAGCGGCGGGAAGGGGATACGCAGTATTTT
cdr3_aa: CASSPERREGDTQYF
j_call: TRBJ2-3
d_call: .
v_call: TRBV5-1
clone_size: once

cdr3_nt: TGTGCCATTGGGACAGGGGGCGAGTACGAGCAGTACTTC
cdr3_aa: CAIGTGGEYEQYF
j_call: TRBJ2-7
d_call: TRBD1
v_call: TRBV10-3
clone_size: .

cdr3_nt: TGTGCCAGCAGGGCGGTGGATACTAACTATGGCTACACCTTC
cdr3_aa: CASRAVDTNYGYTF
j_call: TRBJ1-2
d_call: .
v_call: TRBV7-2
clone_size: .

cdr3_nt: TGCGCCAGCAGCTCTCAGCGGGAGTCATGGGAGACCCAGTACTTC
cdr3_aa: CASSSQRESWETQYF
j_call: TRBJ2-5
d_call: TRBD2
v_call: TRBV5-1
clone_size: .

cdr3_nt: TGTGCCAGCAGGTACACAAACACCGGGGAGCTGTTTTTT
cdr3_aa: CASRYTNTGELFF
j_call: TRBJ2-2
d_call: .
v_call: TRBV2
clone_size: .

cdr3_nt: .
cdr3_aa: CASSSSGLLVGYNEQFF
j_call: TRBJ2-1
d_call: .
v_call: TRBV6-2/TRBV6-3
clone_size: .

cdr3_nt: TGTGCCAGTAGTGGCGGGGCTAATTCACCCCTCCACTTT
cdr3_aa: CASSGGANSPLHF
j_call: TRBJ1-6
d_call: .
v_call: TRBV19
clone_size: .

cdr3_nt: TGTGCCAGCAGCCTGCCAGGGAACACTGAAGCTTTCTTT
cdr3_aa: CASSLPGNTEAFF
j_call: TRBJ1-1
d_call: .
v_call: TRBV5-4
clone_size: .

cdr3_nt: TGTGCCACCGGAGAGTATAACTATGGCTACACCTTC
cdr3_aa: CATGEYNYGYTF
j_call: TRBJ1-2
d_call: .
v_call: TRBV12-3/TRBV12-4
clone_size: .

cdr3_nt: TGCGCCAGCAGCCAAGGTTGGCAGGGTAGCCACGAGCAGTACTTC
cdr3_aa: CASSQGWQGSHEQYF
j_call: TRBJ2-7
d_call: .
v_call: TRBV4-3
clone_size: .

cdr3_nt: TGTGCCAGCAGCTTAGTGACAGTTTCTAACAATGAGCAGTTCTTC
cdr3_aa: CASSLVTVSNNEQFF
j_call: TRBJ2-1
d_call: .
v_call: TRBV7-2
clone_size: .

cdr3_nt: TGTGCCAGCAGCTTGGCGACCGGGACAGCCAACTATGGCTACACCTTC
cdr3_aa: CASSLATGTANYGYTF
j_call: TRBJ1-2
d_call: TRBD1
v_call: TRBV5-8
clone_size: .

cdr3_nt: TGTGCCAGCAGCGATACAGGGGCGAACACTGAAGCTTTCTTT
cdr3_aa: CASSDTGANTEAFF
j_call: TRBJ1-1
d_call: TRBD1
v_call: TRBV6-5
clone_size: .

cdr3_nt: TGTGCCAGCACTACAGGGAGAGGTTCCTACGAGCAGTACTTC
cdr3_aa: CASTTGRGSYEQYF
j_call: TRBJ2-7
d_call: .
v_call: TRBV6-5
clone_size: .

cdr3_nt: TGTGCCAGCAGCCAGACAGGGAGGCCGGAGGTTCCAGATACGCAGTATTTT
cdr3_aa: CASSQTGRPEVPDTQYF
j_call: TRBJ2-3
d_call: .
v_call: TRBV3-1/TRBV3-2
clone_size: .

cdr3_nt: TGCAGTGCTAGGTCAGACACTGAAGCTTTCTTT
cdr3_aa: CSARSDTEAFF
j_call: TRBJ1-1
d_call: .
v_call: TRBV20-1
clone_size: .

cdr3_nt: TGTGCCTCAGGCTTGGTCTACGAGCAGTACTTC
cdr3_aa: CASGLVYEQYF
j_call: TRBJ2-7
d_call: .
v_call: TRBV25-1
clone_size: few

cdr3_nt: TGTGCCAGTAGTACGCGGACTGGTGGCTACACCTTC
cdr3_aa: CASSTRTGGYTF
j_call: TRBJ1-2
d_call: .
v_call: TRBV19
clone_size: .

cdr3_nt: TGTGCCAGCAAAAGGGGCTCCGAGCAGTACTTC
cdr3_aa: CASKRGSEQYF
j_call: TRBJ2-7
d_call: .
v_call: TRBV12-3/TRBV12-4
clone_size: .

cdr3_nt: TGTGCCACCGAGGGACAGGGAGCGCCCTACGAGCAGTACTTC
cdr3_aa: CATEGQGAPYEQYF
j_call: TRBJ2-7
d_call: TRBD1
v_call: TRBV2
clone_size: .

cdr3_nt: TGCGCCAGCAGCCAAGGCGGGGGATTTGAGAATTCACCCCTCCACTTT
cdr3_aa: CASSQGGGFENSPLHF
j_call: TRBJ1-6
d_call: .
v_call: TRBV4-3
clone_size: .

cdr3_nt: TGCGCCAGCAGCTTGGCCAGGGCAGAGGATACGCAGTATTTT
cdr3_aa: CASSLARAEDTQYF
j_call: TRBJ2-3
d_call: .
v_call: TRBV5-1
clone_size: .

cdr3_nt: TGTGCCAGTAGTATAGAACCACTAGCGGGAGCGAGAAATGAGCAGTTCTTC
cdr3_aa: CASSIEPLAGARNEQFF
j_call: TRBJ2-1
d_call: TRBD2
v_call: TRBV19
clone_size: .

cdr3_nt: TGTGCCAGTAGTATTACAGGGAACGAGCAGTACTTC
cdr3_aa: CASSITGNEQYF
j_call: TRBJ2-7
d_call: .
v_call: TRBV19
clone_size: .

cdr3_nt: TGTGCCAGCAGTTCACAGGGGGATAATGAAAAACTGTTTTTT
cdr3_aa: CASSSQGDNEKLFF
j_call: TRBJ1-4
d_call: TRBD1
v_call: TRBV3-1/TRBV3-2
clone_size: .

cdr3_nt: TGTGCCAGCAGCGAAGGGACAGCAAGCTACGAGCAGTACTTC
cdr3_aa: CASSEGTASYEQYF
j_call: TRBJ2-7
d_call: TRBD1
v_call: TRBV7-9
clone_size: .